Below are 29 T cell receptor beta chains sequenced from a single sample in a study of tumor-infiltrating lymphocytes in primary liver carcinoma. Synthesis of TCR beta cDNA was carried out from around 500 ng total RNA with a constant-region primer. Libraries for TCR beta were built through three nested multiplex PCR rounds, which together made up a slightly modified ARM-PCR procedure. For roughly 11 cycles apiece, the opening two PCR rounds ran with TRBV1-TRBV30 forward primers and a C-beta reverse primer. TCRdb reanalysed the multiplex PCR reads using MiXCR and keeps one entry per CDR3 protein. The sample lists 84,000 or so distinct CDR3 sequences; around 70% were seen once. Between 20 and 30 mg of unsorted bulk tissue served as the source from which RNA and DNA were co-extracted. The sample comprised liver tumor tissue from sampling region 1. This sample's subset: tumor region T1, superior pole. Receptors were obtained from a man aged 35-49 years with primary liver carcinoma and hepatitis B virus infection.

The rearrangement links TRBV6-1 to TRBJ2-7; no definite D call. The CDR3 totals 13 residues. Germline V lookup: CDR1 MNHNS, CDR2 SASEGT. CDR3 DNA: TGTGCCAGCAGTGAATGGGTTTTTTACGAGCAGTGCGTC. This encodes CASSEWVFYEQCV.

This clonotype was recorded at least ten times. The junction departs from the called germline gene at one end, perhaps through a read error. The V and J genes are TRBV30 and TRBJ2-1, with D perhaps matching TRBD1 (6 bases). The CDR3 covers 12 residues. Germline V lookup: CDR1 GTSNPN, CDR2 SVGIG (reference sequence). CDR3 sequence: CASTARDNEQFF. CDR3 coding DNA: TGTGCCTCTACCGCGAGGGACAACGAGCAGTTCTTC.

The V and J genes are TRBV7-3 and TRBJ2-1; tentatively, D is TRBD1 or TRBD2 (7 bases each). The germline gives CDR1 SGHTA, CDR2 FQGTGA. Trimming shortened V by 5 bases and J by 4 bases, and 15 bases separated the two germline ends. This CDR3 has 15 amino acids. The chain's CDR3 is CASSPRGGLYNEQFF. CDR3 DNA: TGTGCCAGCAGCCCCAGGGGGGGCCTTTACAATGAGCAGTTCTTC. The entire variable domain, with the rest obtained from reference TRBV7-3 and TRBJ2-1, is as follows: GAGVSQTPSNKVTEKGKYVELRCDPISGHTALYWYRQSLGQGPEFLIYFQGTGAADDSGLPNDRFFAVRPEGSVSTLKIQRTERGDSAVYLCASSPRGGLYNEQFFGPGTRLTVL.

Concerning this clonotype itself: Lacking the conserved final phenylalanine or tryptophan, this CDR3 likely reflects a read error. The chain joins TRBV11-2 to TRBJ2-1; TRBD2 matches 12 bases. There are 17 residues in the CDR3. Germline CDR1 is SGHAT and CDR2 is FQNNGV. CDR3 DNA sequence: TGTATCAGCAGCTTAGAGGCTGCTAGCGGGAGGGCCAATGAGCAGTTCCTC. Its protein is CISSLEAASGRANEQFL.

This clonotype was picked up many times. This chain connects TRBV4-1 to TRBJ2-5; 9 bases match TRBD2. Losses at the gene ends were 4 bases for V and 1 base for J; bases not matched to a gene: 7. CDR3 size: 16 residues. The germline gives CDR1 MGHRA, CDR2 YSYEKL. The CDR3 DNA is TGCGCCAGCAGCCCCCGGTTAGCGGGAGCCCAAGAGACCCAGTACTTC. Protein sequence: CASSPRLAGAQETQYF.

This clonotype was counted at least ten times. The chain combines TRBV6-6 with TRBJ2-5, with TRBD2 matching over 12 bases. Germline CDR1 reads MNHNY; CDR2 reads SVGAGI (reference sequence). The CDR3 has 16 amino acids. Unmatched junction bases numbered 6, after V lost 6 bases and J lost 1 base. The CDR3 coding sequence is TGTGCCAGCAGCCTGGGACTAGCGGGCCTCCAAGAGACCCAGTACTTC. This sequence encodes CASSLGLAGLQETQYF.

This clonotype has just one count. This CDR3 is CGISPGGRPQHF. The CDR3 bases are TGTGGCATCAGCCCTGGGGGGCGGCCCCAGCATTTT. V gene TRBV7-8 combines with J gene TRBJ1-5, with a possible D match to TRBD1 (6 bases). Germline CDR1 reads SGHVS; CDR2 reads FQNEAQ. The CDR3 runs to 12 residues. Looking up the rest from reference TRBV7-8 and TRBJ1-5 gives the full variable domain: GAGVSQSPRYKVAKRGQDVALRCDPISGHVSLFWYQQALGQGPEFLTYFQNEAQLDKSGLPSDRFFAERPEGSVSTLKIQRTQQEDSAVYLCGISPGGRPQHFGDGTRLSIL.

This clonotype was seen just once. The germline gene is not matched at one end of the junction; a read error may be the cause. The V call is TRBV24-1, the J call TRBJ2-3, with 7 bases matching TRBD1. Germline CDR1 KGHDR, CDR2 SFDVKD. The CDR3 is 15 amino acids. CDR3 sequence: CATSGGQALTDTHYF. The CDR3 region has the DNA TGTGCCACCAGTGGCGGACAGGCGCTCACAGATACGCATTATTTT.

Concerning this clonotype itself: Because the CDR3 is missing its conserved closing phenylalanine or tryptophan, this is likely a read error. V is TRBV27 and J is TRBJ2-1; no clear D gene. Germline V gives CDR1 MNHEY, CDR2 SMNVEV (reference sequence). CDR3 length equals 12 residues. V was clipped by 5 bases and J by 5 bases, with 7 bases between them. The CDR3 region is CASSQSNNEQFI. The CDR3 coding sequence is TGTGCCAGCAGTCAATCGAACAATGAGCAGTTCATC.

The V and J genes are TRBV29-1 and TRBJ2-3; D is ambiguous. CDR3 length: 10 residues. V lost 8 bases and J 5 bases, leaving 8 bases between the germline ends. Germline V gene sequence: CDR1 SQVTM, CDR2 ANQGSEA. The CDR3 reads CSIIQDTQYF. The CDR3 nucleotides read TGCAGCATTATCCAAGATACGCAGTATTTT.

V gene TRBV5-6 combines with J gene TRBJ2-3; 9 nucleotides align to TRBD2. Germline values: CDR1 SGHDT, CDR2 YYEEEE. The CDR3 sequence is 17 residues long. The V and J ends lost 3 bases and 15 bases, in that order; junction bases with no gene match: 23. CDR3: CASSSRGLAGITDTYYF. CDR3 in DNA: TGTGCCAGCAGCTCGAGGGGACTAGCAGGTATCACAGATACGTATTATTTT. The full variable domain, with the rest looked up from reference TRBV5-6 and TRBJ2-3, is DAGVTQSPTHLIKTRGQQVTLRCSPKSGHDTVSWYQQALGQGPQFIFQYYEEEERQRGNFPDRFSGHQFPNYSSELNVNALLLGDSALYLCASSSRGLAGITDTYYFGPGTRLTVL.

A note on this clonotype: One end of the junction is discordant with germline, which a read error may explain. The rearrangement uses TRBV6-1 and TRBJ2-5; D is unclear. Looked up from germline, CDR1 is MNHNS and CDR2 is SASEGT. This CDR3 comprises 15 residues. The CDR3 nucleotides are TGTGCCAGCAGTGAAGGACGTAACGTCCAAGAAACCCAGTACTTC. Translation: CASSEGRNVQETQYF.

Of note for this clonotype: An end of the junction differs from the germline gene, which may be a read error. The rearrangement links TRBV11-2 to TRBJ2-5, with a tentative D call TRBD2 (6 bases). From germline, CDR1 is SGHAT and CDR2 FQNNGV. The CDR3 has 14 amino acids. This CDR3 is CTSSSTGILLSQCF. In DNA, the CDR3 is TGTACTAGCAGCTCGACGGGGATATTATTGTCCCAGTGCTTC.

About this clonotype itself: A much more abundant neighbour one base away suggests this may be a read error. The chain joins TRBV12-3 or TRBV12-4 to TRBJ2-3; 7 nucleotides line up with TRBD1. V shed 11 bases, J shed 7 bases, and the junction held 9 bases outside the gene matches. The CDR3 has 12 residues. This CDR3 is CACTMTGNTQYF. Here the CDR3 DNA reads TGTGCCTGCACCATGACAGGGAATACGCAGTATTTT.

This clonotype was detected only a few times. The junction shows a germline mismatch at one end, possibly a read error. This chain connects TRBV5-1 to TRBJ2-1, with TRBD2 identical over 8 bases. Germline V gene data show CDR1 as SGHRS and CDR2 as YFSETQ. CDR3 length: 15 residues. The CDR3 protein is CASGLEGREVNEQFF. The CDR3 nucleotides are TGCGCCAGCGGCTTGGAGGGGCGGGAGGTGAATGAGCAGTTCTTC.

In this sample, this clonotype turned up many times. This chain uses TRBV29-1 with TRBJ1-1; D perhaps matches TRBD1 (5 bases). This CDR3 has 13 amino acids. Germline V CDR1 and CDR2: SQVTM, ANQGSEA. The ends were cut back, 6 bases at V and 4 bases at J, with 15 bases in the middle. CDR3 nucleotides: TGCAGCGTCGCCGGGGGAGGGCGCACTGAAGCTTTCTTT. It codes for CSVAGGGRTEAFF.

As for this clonotype: One end of the junction fails to match germline, which may point to a read error. The V gene is TRBV11-1, the J gene TRBJ2-3; 7 bases map to TRBD1. Per the germline V gene, CDR1 is SGHAT and CDR2 is FQDESV (reference sequence). This CDR3 is 15 amino acids long. The CDR3: CASSSGRGRVDMQYF. CDR3 coding DNA: TGTGCCAGTAGCTCAGGAAGGGGGCGCGTGGATATGCAGTATTTT.

Remarks on this clonotype: The junction differs from germline at one of its ends, possibly a read error. The rearrangement joins TRBV7-9 to TRBJ1-1, with 9 bases aligning to TRBD1. This CDR3 has 14 amino acids. The germline V gene has CDR1 SEHNR and CDR2 FQNEAQ (reference sequence). CDR3 region: CASSFGQGNTGAFF. The CDR3 nucleotides read TGTGCTAGCAGCTTCGGACAGGGGAACACTGGAGCTTTCTTT.

This clonotype showed up just a few times. V usage is TRBV28 and J usage is TRBJ2-3; D gene uncertain. The germline gives CDR1 MDHEN, CDR2 SYDVKM. This CDR3 contains 15 residues. V was clipped by 6 bases and J by 3 bases, with 16 bases between them. The CDR3 nucleotides are TGTGCCAGCAGGACGCCATCCGGGCAAACAGATACGCAGTATTTT. As protein: CASRTPSGQTDTQYF.

This clonotype was observed a single time. This may come from a read error, since a much larger clone is one base off. This chain connects TRBV28 to TRBJ1-1; D unclear. The V and J ends lost 10 bases and 2 bases respectively, with 11 bases between them. Germline V CDR1 and CDR2: MDHEN, SYDVKM. This CDR3 has 12 amino acids. In DNA, the CDR3 is TGTGCCATCGCGAACAGAAACACTGAAGCTTTCTTT. This sequence encodes CAIANRNTEAFF. Based on the CDR3 plus reference TRBV28 and TRBJ1-1, the full variable domain is DVKVTQSSRYLVKRTGEKVFLECVQDMDHENMFWYRQDPGLGLRLIYFSYDVKMKEKGDIPEGYSVSREKKERFSLILESASTNQTSMYLCAIANRNTEAFFGQGTRLTVV.

Concerning this clonotype: A much larger clone lies one base from this, so it may be a read error. The chain carries TRBV30 and TRBJ2-3; D tentatively fits TRBD1 or TRBD2 (6 bases each). In germline, CDR1 is GTSNPN, CDR2 SVGIG (reference sequence). This CDR3 is 14 amino acids long. Written as DNA, the CDR3 is TGTGCCTGGAAGAGGGGGGCGGGGTCAGATACGAAGTATTTT. Protein: CAWKRGAGSDTKYF.

This chain connects TRBV20-1 to TRBJ2-4; unclear D gene. The CDR3 extends over 15 amino acids. Germline assignment: CDR1 DFQATT and CDR2 SNEGSKA (reference sequence). Trimming removed 6 bases at V and 8 bases at J, with 23 bases between. This chain's CDR3 is CSATRRTLGTDIQYF. In nucleotides, the CDR3 is TGCAGTGCCACCAGGAGAACTCTAGGTACCGACATTCAGTACTTC.

As for this clonotype: This sequence may be a read error, since a much larger clone differs from it by one base. V and J are TRBV29-1 and TRBJ1-1; D possibly corresponds to TRBD1 (6 bases). From germline, CDR1 is SQVTM and CDR2 ANQGSEA. CDR3 length: 16 amino acids. The CDR3 coding sequence is TGCAGCGTTAGTGGGGCCAGGGACATTATGAACACTGAAGCTCCCTTT. Its protein is CSVSGARDIMNTEAPF.

V is TRBV20-1 and J is TRBJ2-5; 11 bases line up with TRBD1. With V trimmed by 6 bases and J by 5 bases, 14 bases remained unmatched. This CDR3 is built from 16 residues. The germline CDR1 and CDR2 sequences are DFQATT and SNEGSKA (reference sequence). CDR3 DNA sequence: TGCAGTGCCCCTGGACAGGGGGCTACCTCCGGGGAGACCCAGTACTTC. Its translation is CSAPGQGATSGETQYF.

Comments on this clonotype: The conserved closing phenylalanine or tryptophan is absent in this CDR3, likely reflecting a read error. The V gene is TRBV11-2, the J gene TRBJ2-4; D might be TRBD1 or TRBD2, each matching 5 bases. This CDR3 has 16 residues. Germline V gene lookup returns CDR1 SGHAT and CDR2 FQNNGV. Trimming removed 9 bases at V and 6 bases at J, with 24 bases between. The CDR3 loop is CARNQNVRGAGNIQYL. CDR3 coding DNA: TGTGCCAGGAATCAGAATGTAAGGGGCGCGGGAAACATTCAGTACCTC.

With respect to this clonotype: An end of the junction differs from the germline gene, which may be a read error. The chain's CDR3 is CASITLAGLHNEQLF. The CDR3 nucleotides read TGTGCCAGCATTACACTAGCGGGCCTGCACAATGAGCAGCTCTTC. The chain employs TRBV6-1 and TRBJ2-1, with 9 nucleotides matching TRBD2. The CDR3 contains 15 residues. Germline V lookup: CDR1 MNHNS, CDR2 SASEGT.

This clonotype was seen repeatedly, ten times or more. The chain recombines TRBV5-6 with TRBJ2-1, with 10 bases identical to TRBD2. Germline V gives CDR1 SGHDT, CDR2 YYEEEE. The CDR3 is 15 residues long. V trimming: 4 bases; J trimming: 4 bases; junction bases outside the gene matches: 5. The CDR3 sequence is CASSRTSGLYNEQFF. CDR3 DNA: TGTGCCAGCAGCCGGACTAGCGGATTATACAATGAGCAGTTCTTC.

This clonotype was counted a few times. A read error may account for a junction end that differs from germline. The V gene is TRBV10-3, the J gene TRBJ2-5, with unresolved D. Germline CDR1 and CDR2: ENHRY and SYGVKD. The CDR3 extends over 14 amino acids. CDR3 residues: CAISESGNQETQYF. For the CDR3, the DNA is TGTGCCATCAGTGAGTCTGGGAACCAGGAGACCCAGTACTTC.

CDR3 in DNA: TGCGCCAGCAGTCCTCGGGAAGGGGACTCCTACGAGCAGTACTTC. As protein: CASSPREGDSYEQYF. The chain carries TRBV4-1 and TRBJ2-7; D assignment may be TRBD1 or TRBD2 (5 bases each). This CDR3 region has 15 residues. The V end was cut by 6 bases, the J end by 0 bases, with 15 bases between. CDR1 and CDR2 (germline): MGHRA, YSYEKL.